This T cell receptor beta chain was documented in a study of cytomegalovirus exposure and HLA in healthy donors. Overall study context: Among the approximately 370 donors who were genotyped, 81% fell in the genetic ancestry cluster that is associated with self-reported Caucasian donors.

Concerning this clone itself: The antigen remains undetermined.

Primers for the PCR totalled 60 Vbeta and 13 Jbeta. Using immunoSEQ multiplex PCR, the repertoire was profiled, and TCRdb retains in-frame clones only, with some absent. The table records about 79,000 clones, about three quarters of them present only once. Germline CDR1 MNHNY, CDR2 SVGAGI (reference sequence). The CDR3 consists of 16 residues. Germline trimming cut 6 bases from V and 5 bases from J; bases unmatched to any gene: 11. Study-wide findings and caveats: On later analysis, the bulk of CMV-associated TCR beta chains appeared to be HLA-restricted.

Sequenced input: PBMCs. This rearrangement joins TRBV6-6 to TRBJ2-3, with 10 bases identical to TRBD2. This receptor was identified in a man aged 55 to 70 in good health and CMV-seronegative. CDR3 DNA: TGTGCCAGCAGGTTTGGTCTAGCGGGAGTGGGAGATACGCAGTATTTT. Protein sequence: CASRFGLAGVGDTQYF.